The source of this T cell receptor beta chain is a study of T-cell memory formation after mild COVID-19. Turning to this clonotype: The target antigen is unknown.

TCRdb used MiXCR to reprocess the 5' RACE reads, holding one entry per CDR3 protein. The sample includes some 490,000 distinct CDR3 sequences, about 20% of them seen just once. General study findings and limits: CD4+ contracting clones were mainly CM and EM; CD8+ ones, EMRA. Within pre-infection memory, some responding clones were found, suggesting cross-reactive memory joined.

The germline CDR1 and CDR2 sequences are SGHTA and FQGNSA. The CDR3 spans 15 residues. With 7 bases removed from V and 0 bases from J, the gap between germline ends came to 13 bases. The TCR originated in an adult woman who had mild COVID-19 (a few samples of this study predate the infection). Cell type and time point are not known. The chain recombines TRBV7-2 with TRBJ1-3, with a weak D call TRBD1 (6 bases). The material sequenced was PBMCs or a T cell subset sorted from them (not recorded which). The CDR3 loop is CASTSSGASGNTIYF. In DNA, the CDR3 is TGTGCCAGCACCTCGTCAGGGGCCTCTGGAAACACCATATATTTT.